Listed below are T cell receptor beta chains from one sample, sequenced in a study of a mutant IDH1 vaccine in newly diagnosed glioma. What these receptors recognize is not known. Clones were read by immunoSEQ multiplex PCR, and TCRdb kept only the in-frame ones, dropping some. This sample has about 60,000 clones; approximately 81% occur once, and the top ten carry 3.5% to 4.5%. The sample here was PBMCs, taken from a glioma patient whose treatment included an IDH1 peptide vaccine. The receptors were gathered from a young man with glioma. Both conserved end residues are trimmed from each CDR3.

>TRBV7-6|TRBJ2-5
ASTRGGRVETQY
>TRBV6-5|TRBJ1-1
ASSPTAGGREAF
>TRBV2|TRBJ1-4
ASSEGQGAAGVNEKLF
>TRBV5-4|TRBJ2-2
ASSLGLAGFGELF
>TRBV5-1|TRBJ2-2
ASSFPIGTGGTGELF
>TRBV7-2|TRBJ1-2
ASSLVTAVYGYT
>TRBV6-1|TRBJ1-2
ASRITGREGYT
>TRBV6-5|TRBJ1-1
ASRESTEAF
>TRBV5-1|TRBJ1-2
ASSSRTVNSYGYT
>TRBV7-9|TRBJ1-1
ASSRGSTGTGEAF
>TRBV19|TRBJ2-6
ASRMRGGANVLT
>TRBV5-6|TRBJ2-5
ASSLEVFGTRETQY
>TRBV5-1|TRBJ2-7
ASSSMGTGGSRLTYEQY
>TRBV5-6|TRBJ2-7
ASSRRRGHEQY
>TRBV25-1|TRBJ1-1
ATRPWGNTEAF
>TRBV11-2|TRBJ1-1
ASSDRDRGFTEAF
>TRBV10-1|TRBJ2-3
ASSEAALSTDTQY
>TRBV7-8|TRBJ1-1
ASSLGGGNTEAF
>TRBV29-1|TRBJ2-7
SVEDHEASYEQY
>TRBV2|TRBJ2-1
ASSRQGGSDEQF
>TRBV7-2|TRBJ1-2
ASSQDRGLDYGYT
>TRBV28|TRBJ1-2
ASKSGTGHRYT
>TRBV15|TRBJ2-7
ATSRGGLDEQY
>TRBV7-6|TRBJ1-2
ASSRRQGGFGYT
>TRBV6-5|TRBJ1-6
ASGPLNSPLH